The present TCR beta chain was sequenced within a study of OX40 agonist ivuxolimab in advanced cancers. The wider study: Eligibility admitted prior anti-PD-1, anti-PD-L1 or anti-CTLA-4 therapy; 40% had some. Study-wide results and caveats: At doses 0.1 to 3.0 mg/kg, CD4+ and CD8+ clones expanded. There were also nonresponders showing low normalized T-cell clonal expansion.

The germline V gene has CDR1 MNHNS and CDR2 SASEGT. There are 15 residues in the CDR3. V was shortened by 1 base and J by 4 bases, with 11 bases between the two germline ends. Remarks on this clone: Antigen unknown.

The protocol was immunoSEQ multiplex PCR, while the TCRdb copy is restricted to in-frame clones and leaves out a portion. The profile shows about 41,000 clones, around four fifths of them singletons. The chain couples TRBV6-1 to TRBJ1-5; D remains ambiguous. The sequence was obtained from an adult with an advanced solid tumor such as melanoma, head and neck, liver or kidney cancer. The source material was CD4+ or CD8+ T cells sorted from blood, sampled in a trial of the OX40 agonist ivuxolimab. The CDR3 DNA is TGTGCCAGCAGTGAAGTGCAGGTTGGGAATCAGCCCCAGCATTTT. It yields the protein CASSEVQVGNQPQHF.